Presented here are 17 T cell receptor beta chains from one specimen sequenced in a study of CD8+CD57+ T cells in acquired aplastic anemia. For CDR3 and TCR beta VDJ profiling, genomic DNA was the template used. TCRdb fed the reads into MiXCR, producing one record per CDR3 protein. The sample consists of tens of thousands of distinct CDR3 sequences, about two thirds of them appearing once. The sequenced sample consisted of sorted CD4+, CD8+, or CD8+CD57+ T cells (not recorded which) from PBMCs. All receptors come from a human donor in good health, serving as a control.

This clonotype was counted a few times. This sequence joins TRBV2 and TRBJ1-1; D gene uncertain. The CDR3 totals 14 residues. The V end was cut by 2 bases, the J end by 10 bases, with 17 bases between. Germline V gene data show CDR1 as SNHLY and CDR2 as FYNNEI. The CDR3 DNA is TGTGCCAGCAGTGAACGTGGAGGGCCTCAAGGAGCTTTCTTT. This encodes CASSERGGPQGAFF.

This chain joins TRBV6-2 or TRBV6-3 and TRBJ2-6; D is unresolved. Trimming shortened V by 6 bases and J by 0 bases, and 9 bases separated the two germline ends. The CDR3 is made up of 15 amino acids. The germline V gene has CDR1 MNHEY and CDR2 SVGEGT. The DNA for the CDR3 is TGTGCCAGCAGGCTTTTGGGCTCTGGGGCCAACGTCCTGACTTTC. The encoded protein is CASRLLGSGANVLTF.

The genes are TRBV7-3 and TRBJ2-7; the D is unclear. Germline loops: CDR1 SGHTA, CDR2 FQGTGA. The V end was cut by 5 bases, the J end by 0 bases, with 11 bases between. The CDR3 sequence is 14 residues long. Written as DNA, the CDR3 is TGTGCCAGCAGCCCCGCCCCGAGCTCCTACGAGCAGTACTTC. This encodes CASSPAPSSYEQYF.

The J gene is TRBJ2-1, the V gene TRBV10-3; 10 nucleotides align to TRBD1. V was clipped by 6 bases and J by 5 bases; unmatched bases: 10. CDR1 is ENHRY and CDR2 is SYGVKD in the germline V gene. The CDR3 consists of 16 residues. The CDR3 protein is CAIRANPGQGNNEQFF. The CDR3 DNA reads as TGTGCCATCAGAGCAAACCCGGGACAGGGGAACAATGAGCAGTTCTTC.

V is TRBV4-1 and J is TRBJ1-2, with 7 bases lining up with TRBD1. Germline V CDR1 and CDR2: MGHRA, YSYEKL. The CDR3 loop spans 16 amino acids. Losses at the gene ends were 10 bases for V and 6 bases for J; bases not matched to a gene: 20. CDR3 sequence reads: CANRLGGGSGQDGYTF. CDR3 coding DNA: TGCGCCAACAGACTAGGGGGCGGGAGCGGGCAGGATGGCTACACCTTC.

The rearrangement joins TRBV12-3 or TRBV12-4 to TRBJ2-6; no clear D gene. V lost 6 bases, J lost 1 base, and 4 bases lay in between. The CDR3 consists of 13 residues. The CDR3 loop is CASRLSGANVLTF. CDR3 DNA sequence: TGTGCCAGCAGACTGTCTGGGGCCAACGTCCTGACTTTC.

V gene TRBV24-1 combines with J gene TRBJ2-1; D gene uncertain. Trimming took off 4 bases at V and 4 bases at J, with 4 bases between the two ends. Germline CDR1 and CDR2: KGHDR and SFDVKD. CDR3 length: 12 residues. The CDR3 coding sequence is TGTGCCACCAGTGACGGGTACAATGAGCAGTTCTTC. This translates into CATSDGYNEQFF.

This chain connects TRBV15 to TRBJ2-7, with D possibly called TRBD1 or TRBD2 (5 bases each). Trimming took off 11 bases at V and 2 bases at J, with 16 bases between the two ends. Germline CDR1 and CDR2: LNHNV and YYDKDF (reference sequence). The CDR3 runs 13 residues. The CDR3 DNA follows: TGTGCCGTCGGGATGGGGGTTCCCTACGAGCAGTACGTC. It translates to CAVGMGVPYEQYV.

This clonotype qualifies as medium-sized. The chain employs TRBV2 and TRBJ1-1; 7 positions match TRBD1. Looked up from germline, CDR1 is SNHLY and CDR2 is FYNNEI. The CDR3 spans 12 residues. Trimming removed 11 bases from V and 2 bases from J; junction bases left unmatched: 5. The CDR3 is CAAGTANTEAFF. The CDR3 nucleotides are TGTGCCGCCGGGACAGCAAACACTGAAGCTTTCTTT.

This clonotype was seen ten or more times. The rearrangement uses TRBV6-2 or TRBV6-3 and TRBJ2-3; 7 positions agree with TRBD1. The V and J ends lost 0 bases and 4 bases, in that order; junction bases with no gene match: 7. Germline V CDR1 and CDR2: MNHEY, SVGEGT. The CDR3 has 16 residues. CDR3 in amino acids: CASSYSMGRGPDTQYF. The CDR3 DNA sequence: TGTGCCAGCAGTTACTCGATGGGAAGGGGGCCAGATACGCAGTATTTT.

The chain recombines TRBV7-2 with TRBJ2-5, with a tentative D call TRBD2 (5 bases). The CDR3 loop spans 13 amino acids. The V and J ends lost 3 bases and 4 bases respectively, with 9 bases between them. The germline V gene has CDR1 SGHTA and CDR2 FQGNSA. DNA for the CDR3: TGTGCCAGCAGCTTGGAGGACGGAGAGACCCAGTACTTC. Translated: CASSLEDGETQYF.

A note on this clonotype: Compared with germline, one end of the junction differs, possibly owing to a read error. The chain has TRBV16 and TRBJ2-5; D is ambiguous. CDR3 length equals 10 residues. Germline V gene lookup returns CDR1 KGHSY and CDR2 FQNENV. The CDR3 region has the DNA TGCAGCCAATCGGCCGAGACCCAGTACTTC. It encodes CSQSAETQYF. Full variable domain (remainder filled in from reference TRBV16 and TRBJ2-5): GEEVAQTPKHLVRGEGQKAKLYCAPIKGHSYVFWYQQVLKNEFKFLISFQNENVFDETGMPKERFSAKCLPNSPCSLEIQATKLEDSAVYFCSQSAETQYFGPGTRLLVL.

The chain combines TRBV12-3 or TRBV12-4 with TRBJ1-6, with a tentative D call TRBD1 (5 bases). Trimming stripped 6 bases from V and 5 bases from J, with 14 bases between. The CDR3 loop spans 15 amino acids. The CDR3 loop is CASRPGRGDNSPLHF. The CDR3 nucleotides are TGTGCCAGCAGGCCGGGGCGCGGCGATAATTCACCCCTCCACTTT.

This clonotype appeared once. V and J are TRBV19 and TRBJ1-5; D gene unclear. CDR1 is LNHDA and CDR2 is SQIVND in the germline V gene (reference sequence). This CDR3 is built from 14 residues. With 2 bases removed from V and 4 bases from J, the gap between germline ends came to 9 bases. Written as DNA, the CDR3 is TGTGCCAGTAGTATACGAACCGATAATCAGCCCCAGCATTTT. Translated, it gives CASSIRTDNQPQHF.

The chain uses TRBV7-6 and TRBJ2-3; D ambiguous. Germline V gives CDR1 SGHVS, CDR2 FNYEAQ. The CDR3 is made up of 12 amino acids. V was shortened by 5 bases and J by 2 bases, with 5 bases between the two germline ends. The CDR3 sequence is CASSLYTDTQYF. The CDR3, as DNA: TGTGCCAGCAGCCTGTACACAGATACGCAGTATTTT. Filled out from reference TRBV7-6 and TRBJ2-3, the complete variable domain reads GAGVSQSPRYKVTKRGQDVALRCDPISGHVSLYWYRQALGQGPEFLTYFNYEAQQDKSGLPNDRFSAERPEGSISTLTIQRTEQRDSAMYRCASSLYTDTQYFGPGTRLTVL.

V and J are TRBV7-9 and TRBJ2-7, with D hard to call. CDR3 length: 11 amino acids. From germline, CDR1 is SEHNR and CDR2 FQNEAQ (reference sequence). V was pared by 7 bases and J by 6 bases, with 10 bases between. The CDR3 coding sequence is TGTGCCAGCATGGCCGGGCTCGAGCAGTACTTC. Translating it yields CASMAGLEQYF.

The gene calls are TRBV10-3 and TRBJ1-1; 8 bases match TRBD1. The germline CDR1 and CDR2 sequences are ENHRY and SYGVKD. This CDR3 is 14 amino acids long. The ends lost 4 bases at V and 8 bases at J; junction bases unmatched: 9. Here the CDR3 reads CAISGDRGSPEAFF. The CDR3 bases are TGTGCCATCAGTGGCGACAGGGGATCCCCCGAAGCTTTCTTT.